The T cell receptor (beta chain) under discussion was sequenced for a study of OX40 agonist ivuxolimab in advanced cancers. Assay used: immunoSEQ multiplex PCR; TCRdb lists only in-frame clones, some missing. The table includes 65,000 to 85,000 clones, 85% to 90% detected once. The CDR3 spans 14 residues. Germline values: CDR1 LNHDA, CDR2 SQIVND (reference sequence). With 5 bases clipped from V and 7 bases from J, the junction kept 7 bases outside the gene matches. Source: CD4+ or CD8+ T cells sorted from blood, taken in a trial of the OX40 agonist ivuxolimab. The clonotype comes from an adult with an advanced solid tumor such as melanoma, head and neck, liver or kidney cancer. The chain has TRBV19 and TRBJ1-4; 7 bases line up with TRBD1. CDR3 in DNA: TGTGCCAGTAGTTTTACAGGGGATGCTGAAAAACTGTTTTTT. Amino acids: CASSFTGDAEKLFF.